A selection of T cell receptor beta chains follows, all from one sample in a study of a mutant IDH1 vaccine in newly diagnosed glioma. Produced via immunoSEQ multiplex PCR; TCRdb's table is partial and in-frame only. The sample has 45,000 to 60,000 clones, over 60% seen once; the top ten hold over 1.5%. Sequencing was performed on PBMCs, taken from a glioma patient treated with radiotherapy, temozolomide or both. These receptors originate from a woman aged 35 to 49 with glioma. CDR3s include the opening cysteine and the closing phenylalanine or tryptophan. A D gene is named only where the DNA matches it firmly. Part of the rows lack a size; the others show once, few, many or a class for expanded clones.

V gene	J gene	CDR3 length	clone size	D gene	CDR3 protein	CDR3 DNA
TRBV5-6	TRBJ2-7	15	NA	NA	CASSLVGPGVGEQYF	TGTGCCAGCAGCTTGGTGGGGCCAGGGGTAGGCGAGCAGTACTTC
TRBV15	TRBJ1-5	14	NA	NA	CATSPDRTSRGWHF	TGTGCCACCAGCCCTGACAGGACATCTCGAGGGTGGCATTTT
TRBV7-9	TRBJ1-2	14	NA	TRBD1	CASSEGQGLHGYTF	TGTGCCAGCAGCGAAGGACAGGGATTACATGGCTACACCTTC
TRBV7-2	TRBJ2-1	12	NA	NA	CASSLMGNEQFF	TGTGCCAGCAGCTTAATGGGCAATGAGCAGTTCTTC
TRBV9	TRBJ1-2	15	NA	NA	CASSVVGSPDYGYTF	TGTGCCAGCAGCGTAGTGGGGTCGCCCGACTATGGCTACACCTTC
TRBV14	TRBJ2-5	15	NA	TRBD2	CASSPRLAVQETQYF	TGTGCCAGCAGCCCCCGTCTAGCGGTACAAGAGACCCAGTACTTC
TRBV2	TRBJ2-3	17	NA	NA	CASPNGDILSSTDTQYF	TGTGCCAGCCCCAATGGGGACATCTTATCAAGCACAGATACGCAGTATTTT
TRBV10-3	TRBJ2-7	14	once	TRBD2	CAISREDLSYEQYF	TGTGCCATCAGCCGGGAGGACCTCTCCTACGAGCAGTACTTC
TRBV2	TRBJ2-3	14	NA	NA	CASRRTVITDTQYF	TGTGCCAGCAGGCGGACTGTTATCACAGATACGCAGTATTTT
TRBV29-1	TRBJ2-1	14	NA	TRBD1	CSSLGTDHSNEQFF	TGCAGCTCCCTGGGGACAGATCATAGCAATGAGCAGTTCTTC
TRBV20-1	TRBJ2-5	11	once	NA	CSASLSETQYF	TGCAGTGCTAGTCTTTCCGAGACCCAGTACTTC
TRBV5-1	TRBJ1-2	14	few	TRBD1	CASSLGTGFYGYTF	TGCGCCAGCAGCTTGGGGACAGGGTTCTATGGCTACACCTTC
TRBV2	TRBJ1-5	13	NA	TRBD1	CASSSTGVQPQHF	TGTGCCAGCAGTTCGACAGGGGTTCAGCCCCAGCATTTT
TRBV19	TRBJ1-1	15	NA	NA	CASISPRGMNTEAFF	TGTGCCAGTATTTCCCCCAGGGGTATGAACACTGAAGCTTTCTTT
TRBV7-2	TRBJ2-7	13	NA	NA	CASSLNLPGEQYF	TGTGCCAGCAGCTTAAACCTTCCAGGAGAGCAGTACTTC
TRBV6-5	TRBJ1-3	15	NA	TRBD1	CASSYNRGSGNTIYF	TGTGCCAGCAGTTACAACAGGGGATCTGGAAACACCATATATTTT
TRBV6-1	TRBJ1-1	13	NA	NA	CASIRLQGNEAFF	TGTGCCAGCATTCGATTACAGGGAAATGAAGCTTTCTTT
TRBV14	TRBJ2-5	15	NA	NA	CASSQDRRYGETQYF	TGTGCCAGCAGCCAAGATAGGAGGTATGGAGAGACCCAGTACTTC
TRBV5-1	TRBJ2-6	15	NA	NA	CASSLDSSGANVLTF	TGCGCCAGCAGCTTGGATAGCTCTGGGGCCAACGTCCTGACTTTC
TRBV6-1	TRBJ1-1	14	NA	NA	CASSISAGNTEAFF	TGTGCCAGCAGTATATCGGCGGGGAACACTGAAGCTTTCTTT
TRBV27	TRBJ1-6	14	NA	NA	CASRNRENNSPLHF	TGTGCCAGCAGAAACCGGGAAAATAATTCACCCCTCCACTTT
TRBV6-1	TRBJ1-1	15	few	NA	CASSELRLGDTEAFF	TGTGCCAGCAGTGAACTCCGGCTTGGGGACACTGAAGCTTTCTTT
TRBV29-1	TRBJ1-2	11	NA	NA	CSVLGGRGYTF	TGCAGCGTTCTGGGGGGACGGGGCTACACCTTC
TRBV6-5	TRBJ1-2	15	NA	TRBD1	CASTPEYRGGYGYTF	TGTGCCAGCACCCCCGAGTACAGGGGCGGCTATGGCTACACCTTC
TRBV5-1	TRBJ2-2	16	NA	TRBD2	CASSSWTSANTGELFF	TGCGCCAGCAGCTCTTGGACTAGTGCAAACACCGGGGAGCTGTTTTTT
TRBV4-1	TRBJ2-2	15	NA	TRBD1	CASSQRQGDTGELFF	TGCGCCAGCAGCCAAAGACAGGGTGACACCGGGGAGCTGTTTTTT
TRBV7-9	TRBJ2-1	14	NA	TRBD2	CASSFGGGYNEQFF	TGTGCCAGCAGCTTCGGCGGGGGCTACAATGAGCAGTTCTTC
TRBV18	TRBJ1-1	15	few	TRBD1	CASSPPTGANTEAFF	TGTGCCAGCTCACCACCGACAGGGGCAAACACTGAGGCTTTCTTT
TRBV2	TRBJ1-5	14	NA	NA	CASSVGGGGQPQHF	TGTGCCAGCAGTGTTGGGGGAGGGGGTCAGCCCCAGCATTTT
TRBV7-9	TRBJ2-7	10	NA	NA	CASSGSKQYF	TGTGCCAGCAGCGGCTCAAAGCAGTACTTC
TRBV5-4	TRBJ2-5	12	NA	NA	CASSLDQETQYF	TGTGCCAGCAGCTTAGACCAAGAGACCCAGTACTTC
TRBV5-4	TRBJ2-5	17	NA	TRBD1	CASSWDRGRRYQETQYF	TGTGCCAGCAGCTGGGACAGGGGGCGCCGGTACCAAGAGACCCAGTACTTC
TRBV5-4	TRBJ2-3	15	NA	NA	CASSFGASSTDTQYF	TGTGCCAGCAGCTTCGGAGCGTCTAGCACAGATACGCAGTATTTT
TRBV10-1	TRBJ1-2	14	NA	NA	CASSEARGDAMLTF	TGCGCCAGCAGTGAGGCCCGTGGGGACGCTATGCTGACCTTC
TRBV5-1	TRBJ1-1	16	NA	TRBD1	CASSLYRTGLNTEAFF	TGCGCCAGCAGCCTTTACCGGACAGGGCTGAACACTGAAGCTTTCTTT
TRBV10-1	TRBJ1-2	13	few	NA	CASSESMGYGYTF	TGCGCCAGCAGTGAGTCGATGGGGTATGGCTACACCTTC
TRBV6-5	TRBJ2-7	12	NA	NA	CASRGGPYEQYF	TGTGCCAGCAGGGGGGGCCCCTACGAGCAGTACTTC
TRBV5-4	TRBJ1-1	13	NA	NA	CASSPGRVTEAFF	TGTGCCAGCAGCCCTGGACGGGTCACTGAAGCTTTCTTT
TRBV13	TRBJ2-7	15	NA	NA	CASSLGPPGAYEQYF	TGTGCCAGCAGCTTAGGCCCTCCGGGGGCCTACGAGCAGTACTTC
TRBV5-1	TRBJ2-7	15	few	TRBD2	CASTFRASGPYEQYF	TGCGCCAGCACCTTCAGGGCTAGCGGCCCCTACGAGCAGTACTTC
TRBV6-5	TRBJ2-5	16	NA	NA	CASSYFGQTPQETQYF	TGTGCCAGCAGTTACTTCGGGCAGACCCCCCAAGAGACCCAGTACTTC